Below are 10 T cell receptor beta chains sequenced from a single sample in a study of blood T cell repertoires in COVID-19. Here immunoSEQ multiplex PCR was the method, and the copy in TCRdb shows in-frame clones only, minus some. The sample lists about 24,000 clones; around 74% were seen once. The material sequenced was peripheral blood. The origin of the receptors is a man aged 45-60 years with COVID-19, enrolled during active disease.

V gene TRBV18 combines with J gene TRBJ1-1, with 8 bases matching TRBD1. The CDR3 sequence is 16 residues long. Germline trimming cut 4 bases from V and 0 bases from J; bases unmatched to any gene: 7. Germline loops: CDR1 KGHSH, CDR2 LQKENI. The CDR3: CASSRRTGRVNTEAFF. The CDR3 DNA is TGTGCCAGCTCACGCAGGACAGGGCGGGTGAACACTGAAGCTTTCTTT.

This clone was detected only once. The chain is built from TRBV29-1 and TRBJ1-2, with D maybe TRBD1 (6 bases). Germline CDR1 is SQVTM and CDR2 is ANQGSEA. This CDR3 has 15 residues. The V end lost 1 base, the J end lost 4 bases, and 16 bases lay between the germline ends. CDR3 in DNA: TGCAGCGTTGAAGGGACAGCCTTACCCGGCTATGGCTACACCTTC. This gives the protein CSVEGTALPGYGYTF. Supplemented by reference TRBV29-1 and TRBJ1-2, the full variable domain reads SAVISQKPSRDICQRGTSLTIQCQVDSQVTMMFWYRQQPGQSLTLIATANQGSEATYESGFVIDKFPISRPNLTFSTLTVSNMSPEDSSIYLCSVEGTALPGYGYTFGSGTRLTVV.

This clone was recorded a few times. The chain links TRBV5-1 to TRBJ1-1; TRBD1 agrees at 7 bases. The ends lost 4 bases at V and 4 bases at J; junction bases unmatched: 10. Per the germline V gene, CDR1 is SGHRS and CDR2 is YFSETQ. The CDR3 is 15 residues long. Written as DNA, the CDR3 is TGCGCCAGCAGCCCTCGACAGGGAGGTGTCACTGAAGCTTTCTTT. Its translation: CASSPRQGGVTEAFF.

This sequence joins TRBV11-2 and TRBJ2-1; 7 bases map to TRBD2. The CDR3 consists of 14 residues. V lost 6 bases to trimming and J lost 3 bases; unmatched junction nucleotides: 5. CDR1 and CDR2 from the germline V gene are SGHAT and FQNNGV. As DNA, the CDR3 is TGTGCCAGCAGAGGCGGGGGAATCTACAATGAGCAGTTCTTC. This codes for CASRGGGIYNEQFF.

The gene calls are TRBV19 and TRBJ1-1; D perhaps matches TRBD1 (5 bases). The CDR3 totals 17 residues. Germline values: CDR1 LNHDA, CDR2 SQIVND (reference sequence). Trimming took off 5 bases at V and 0 bases at J, with 19 bases between the two ends. Written as DNA, the CDR3 is TGTGCCAGTAGTCTCGGCCTCTCGACAGTGCTGAACACTGAAGCTTTCTTT. It specifies CASSLGLSTVLNTEAFF.

Only a few counts were recorded for this clone. This chain joins TRBV10-3 and TRBJ1-4, with 9 positions matching TRBD1. The CDR3 extends over 15 amino acids. Unmatched junction bases numbered 9, after V lost 6 bases and J lost 7 bases. Germline lookup yields CDR1 ENHRY and CDR2 SYGVKD. CDR3 sequence: CAISSSDRGGEKLFF. CDR3 DNA sequence: TGTGCCATCAGCTCCAGTGACAGGGGGGGTGAAAAACTGTTTTTT.

This clone turned up a few times. V and J are TRBV7-8 and TRBJ2-6; D uncertain. Germline V gene data show CDR1 as SGHVS and CDR2 as FQNEAQ. Trimming shortened V by 0 bases and J by 0 bases, and 9 bases separated the two germline ends. The CDR3 sequence is 17 residues long. CDR3 sequence reads: CASSLARRLSGANVLTF. For the CDR3, the DNA is TGTGCCAGCAGCTTAGCTCGGCGGCTCTCTGGGGCCAACGTCCTGACTTTC. Complete variable domain (other parts from reference TRBV7-8 and TRBJ2-6): GAGVSQSPRYKVAKRGQDVALRCDPISGHVSLFWYQQALGQGPEFLTYFQNEAQLDKSGLPSDRFFAERPEGSVSTLKIQRTQQEDSAVYLCASSLARRLSGANVLTFGAGSRLTVL.

V gene TRBV6-5 combines with J gene TRBJ2-3; TRBD2 aligns across 7 bases. J lost 4 bases, V lost 5 bases, and 9 bases had no gene match. This CDR3 is 15 amino acids long. The germline V gene has CDR1 MNHEY and CDR2 SVGAGI. The CDR3 spells CASSLTIAGSDTQYF. The CDR3 coding sequence is TGTGCCAGCAGTCTCACCATAGCGGGCTCAGATACGCAGTATTTT.

The V and J genes are TRBV11-2 and TRBJ1-2; 9 bases align to TRBD1. Per the germline V gene, CDR1 is SGHAT and CDR2 is FQNNGV. V shed 0 bases, J shed 4 bases, and the junction held 3 bases outside the gene matches. The CDR3 runs to 15 residues. CDR3 residues: CASSLEQGAGYGYTF. In DNA form, the CDR3 reads TGTGCCAGCAGCTTAGAACAGGGGGCAGGCTATGGCTACACCTTC.

The chain has TRBV15 and TRBJ2-7, with 9 bases matching TRBD1. CDR1 is LNHNV, CDR2 YYDKDF, per germline (reference sequence). The CDR3 runs to 15 residues. V lost 4 bases and J lost 6; bases outside the gene matches: 10. CDR3 residues: CATSKYPGQGSEQYF. CDR3 nucleotide sequence: TGTGCCACCAGCAAGTACCCGGGACAGGGATCCGAGCAGTACTTC. The full variable domain, rest sourced from reference TRBV15 and TRBJ2-7, is DAMVIQNPRYQVTQFGKPVTLSCSQTLNHNVMYWYQQKSSQAPKLLFHYYDKDFNNEADTPDNFQSRRPNTSFCFLDIRSPGLGDTAMYLCATSKYPGQGSEQYFGPGTRLTVT.